This T cell receptor beta chain is drawn from a study of metastatic and nonmetastatic thyroid tumors. This clone was observed at least ten times. The antigen remains undetermined. Between the trimmed V and J ends, which lost 3 bases and 8 bases, there was a span of 7 bases. The CDR3 spans 12 residues. Looked up from germline, CDR1 is MNHNS and CDR2 is SASEGT. Notes on the study in general: In blood and tumor, TCR beta diversity was reportedly significantly higher in malignant thyroid tumors than in benign nodules.

TCRdb re-called the PCR reads with MiXCR. Altogether roughly 14,000 clones are present, about 31% being singletons, with the ten largest covering around 7%. Thyroid surgery was performed in patients who had received no treatment beforehand. Sequencing was done on a sample of tumor tissue. This rearrangement joins TRBV6-1 to TRBJ2-2; no firm D call. The origin of this receptor is a female donor with papillary thyroid cancer or a benign thyroid nodule (not recorded which). Some clones in this sample may be carry-over from other donors' samples. CDR3 residues: CASSDYSGELFF. For the CDR3, the DNA is TGTGCCAGCAGTGATTACAGTGGGGAGCTGTTTTTT.